This T cell receptor (beta chain) originates from a study of T cells after yellow fever vaccination. General study results and limits: Most primary-vaccination clones reappeared after the booster (about 97% CD4, 85% to 90% CD8).

Production of TCR cDNA was by 5'RACE template switching, which also added a universal primer site and UMIs. TCRdb called the 5' RACE reads again in MiXCR, with one record for every CDR3 protein. The table includes 550,000 or so distinct CDR3 sequences, about 19% detected once. This clonotype was counted only a few times. Its target is unknown. Deletions cut 1 base from V and 4 bases from J, with 10 bases between. This CDR3 is built from 14 residues. Germline CDR1 and CDR2: KGHSY and FQNENV. The gene calls are TRBV16 and TRBJ1-2; D is ambiguous. This receptor was taken from a man aged 25-40 years who received the YFV17D yellow fever vaccine. This specimen was PBMCs, taken 15 days after the yellow fever booster vaccination. CDR3 protein: CASSQLGQTYGYTF. CDR3 DNA sequence: TGTGCCAGCAGCCAATTAGGTCAGACCTATGGCTACACCTTC.